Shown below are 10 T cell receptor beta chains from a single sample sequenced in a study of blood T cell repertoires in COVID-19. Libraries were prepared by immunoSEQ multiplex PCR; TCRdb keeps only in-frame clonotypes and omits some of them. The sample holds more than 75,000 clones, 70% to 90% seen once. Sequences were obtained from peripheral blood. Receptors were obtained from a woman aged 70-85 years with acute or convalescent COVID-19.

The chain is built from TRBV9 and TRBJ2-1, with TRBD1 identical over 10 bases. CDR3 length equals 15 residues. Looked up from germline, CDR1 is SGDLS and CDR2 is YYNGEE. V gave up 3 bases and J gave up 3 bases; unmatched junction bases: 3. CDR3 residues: CASSARTGGYNEQFF. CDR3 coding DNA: TGTGCCAGCAGCGCCCGGACAGGGGGCTACAATGAGCAGTTCTTC.

In DNA, the CDR3 is TGTGCCAGCAGCCTCGCGGGGGAAGTCACAGATACGCAGTATTTT. It translates to CASSLAGEVTDTQYF. V is TRBV3-1 (or the pseudogene TRBV3-2) and J is TRBJ2-3, with 7 bases matching TRBD2. From germline, CDR1 is LGHDT and CDR2 YNNKEL (reference sequence). V was pared by 4 bases and J by 2 bases, with 6 bases of the junction left unmatched. The CDR3 extends over 15 amino acids.

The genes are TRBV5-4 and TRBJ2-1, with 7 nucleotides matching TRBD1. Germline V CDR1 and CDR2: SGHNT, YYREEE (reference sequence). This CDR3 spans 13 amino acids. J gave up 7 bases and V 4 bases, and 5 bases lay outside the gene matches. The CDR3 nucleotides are TGTGCCAGCAGCCCAGACAGGGTAAATGAGCAGTTCTTC. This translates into CASSPDRVNEQFF.

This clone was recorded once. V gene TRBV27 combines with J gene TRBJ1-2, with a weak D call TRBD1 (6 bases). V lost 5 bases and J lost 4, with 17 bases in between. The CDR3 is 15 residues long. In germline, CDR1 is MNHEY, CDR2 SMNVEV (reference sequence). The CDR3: CASSPTGGGGYGYTF. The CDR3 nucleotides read TGTGCCAGCAGTCCGACAGGTGGGGGCGGCTATGGCTACACCTTC.

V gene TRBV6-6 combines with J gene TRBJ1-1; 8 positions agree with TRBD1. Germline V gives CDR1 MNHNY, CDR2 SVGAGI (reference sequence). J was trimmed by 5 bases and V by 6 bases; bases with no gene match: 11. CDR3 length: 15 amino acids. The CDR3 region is CASSAGGAFGTEAFF. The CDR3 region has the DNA TGTGCCAGCAGCGCAGGGGGCGCGTTTGGAACTGAAGCTTTCTTT.

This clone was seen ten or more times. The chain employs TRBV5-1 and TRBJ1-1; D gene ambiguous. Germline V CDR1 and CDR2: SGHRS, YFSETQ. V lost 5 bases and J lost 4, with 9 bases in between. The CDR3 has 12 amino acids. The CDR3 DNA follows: TGCGCCAGCAGGGCGGGAGGCACTGAAGCTTTCTTT. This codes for CASRAGGTEAFF.

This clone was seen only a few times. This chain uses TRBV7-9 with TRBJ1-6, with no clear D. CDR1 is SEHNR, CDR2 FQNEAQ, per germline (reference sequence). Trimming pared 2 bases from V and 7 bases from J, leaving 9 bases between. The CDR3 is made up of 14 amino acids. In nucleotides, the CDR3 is TGTGCCAGCAGCTTATTAAGTCAGAATTCACCCCTCCACTTT. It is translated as CASSLLSQNSPLHF.

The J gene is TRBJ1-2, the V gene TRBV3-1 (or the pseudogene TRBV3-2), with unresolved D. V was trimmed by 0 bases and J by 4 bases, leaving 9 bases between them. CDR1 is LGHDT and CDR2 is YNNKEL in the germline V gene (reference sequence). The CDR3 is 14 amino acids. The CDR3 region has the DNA TGTGCCAGCAGCCAAGAGACACGACGCTATGGCTACACCTTC. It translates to CASSQETRRYGYTF.

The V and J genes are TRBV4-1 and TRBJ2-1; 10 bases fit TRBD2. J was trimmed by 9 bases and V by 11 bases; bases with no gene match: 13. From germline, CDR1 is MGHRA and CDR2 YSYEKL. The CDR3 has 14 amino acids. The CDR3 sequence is CASRSGGAYGEQFF. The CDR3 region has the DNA TGCGCCTCCAGGAGCGGGGGGGCATATGGTGAGCAGTTCTTC.

This CDR3 is CASSPSGPTDTQYF. CDR3 coding DNA: TGTGCCAGCAGCCCGAGCGGCCCCACAGATACGCAGTATTTT. The chain uses TRBV9 and TRBJ2-3; possible D gene TRBD2, 5 bases. The V gene lost 4 bases and the J gene lost 2 bases, with 11 bases spanning the gap. This CDR3 has 14 residues. Germline V gene data show CDR1 as SGDLS and CDR2 as YYNGEE.